In this sample, the clone carrying this T cell receptor beta chain turned up a few times. Its antigen is not known. Investigators sought sequencing depths of between 1 in 200,000 and 1 in 1 million T cells. Clones were sequenced by immunoSEQ multiplex PCR, and TCRdb holds only the in-frame ones, with some missing. The top ten clones hold approximately 5.1% of a sample with about 300,000 clones, 65% to 85% of them seen once. Trimming stripped 6 bases from V and 5 bases from J, with 22 bases between. The CDR3 length is 16 residues. The germline V gene encodes CDR1 MNHEY and CDR2 SMNVEV (reference sequence). This record belongs to a study of cytotoxic CD8 clonotypes in ibrutinib-treated CLL. Overall study: Samples yielded averages of 255,043 productive templates and 90,000 to 95,000 productive rearrangements. Overall study results and limits: Shared public clonotypes were rare, and on treatment they either got smaller or stayed the same. Clonality went higher at ibrutinib response and then dropped back toward baseline at progression.

The sequencing here drew on PBMCs, taken at disease progression, from a patient treated with ibrutinib. The chain joins TRBV27 to TRBJ2-5; D remains unclear. This sequence was found in a human donor with chronic lymphocytic leukemia. In nucleotides, the CDR3 is TGTGCCAGCAGCAATATCGCCCGGGCGGCCAGGGAGACCCAGTACTTC. The encoded protein is CASSNIARAARETQYF.